The 30 T cell receptor beta chains reported below all come from one sample, sequenced in a study of cytomegalovirus exposure and HLA in healthy donors. Vbeta (60) and Jbeta (13) primers were used in the PCR. Sequenced by immunoSEQ multiplex PCR; TCRdb stores in-frame clones only, minus some. The sample records roughly 100,000 clones, around 77% being singletons. Sequenced material: PBMCs. All receptors come from a male donor in good health and CMV-seropositive.

V is TRBV7-9 and J is TRBJ2-5; 8 bases match TRBD1. This CDR3 contains 15 residues. J gave up 8 bases and V 7 bases, and 15 bases lay outside the gene matches. CDR1 and CDR2 (germline): SEHNR, FQNEAQ (reference sequence). The CDR3 DNA sequence: TGTGCCAGCACCGCTCCCGAGGGGACAGGCCCTACCCAGTACTTC. This codes for CASTAPEGTGPTQYF.

The chain joins TRBV9 to TRBJ2-5; D perhaps matches TRBD1 (5 bases). There are 14 residues in the CDR3. The germline gives CDR1 SGDLS, CDR2 YYNGEE. Trimming removed 0 bases at V and 5 bases at J, with 11 bases between. The CDR3 DNA sequence: TGTGCCAGCAGCGTAGCTCCAGGGCAGGAGACCCAGTACTTC. It encodes CASSVAPGQETQYF.

The chain has TRBV10-2 and TRBJ2-1, with 10 bases matching TRBD2. The CDR3 loop spans 19 amino acids. Germline assignment: CDR1 WSHSY and CDR2 SAAADI. The V gene end was trimmed by 6 bases and the J gene end by 8 bases; junction bases not matched to a gene: 22. Here the CDR3 reads CASSPRGGLAGEGGDEQFF. The CDR3 DNA follows: TGCGCCAGCAGCCCCAGAGGGGGTCTAGCGGGAGAGGGGGGGGATGAGCAGTTCTTC.

Points on this clone: The sample contains more than one DNA sequence encoding this CDR3. V gene TRBV28 combines with J gene TRBJ1-5, with 7 bases fitting TRBD1. V shed 5 bases and J 2 bases; nucleotides not matched to a gene: 3. Germline V lookup: CDR1 MDHEN, CDR2 SYDVKM. CDR3 length: 14 residues. The CDR3 DNA follows: TGTGCCAGCAGTCCCGGACAGGGCAATCAGCCCCAGCATTTT. Translating gives CASSPGQGNQPQHF.

The DNA of the CDR3 is TGTGCCAGCAGCCAGACTAGCGGGAGGCGGGAGACCCAGTACTTC. Translating it yields CASSQTSGRRETQYF. The gene calls are TRBV7-2 and TRBJ2-5, with 13 nucleotides matching TRBD2. This CDR3 is built from 15 residues. Germline V gene lookup returns CDR1 SGHTA and CDR2 FQGNSA. After removal of 5 bases from V and 5 bases from J, the junction contained 5 bases not matched to a gene.

Comments on this clone: The junction departs from germline at one end; a sequencing error may be responsible. CDR3 protein: CASSIAGVNEQYF. The CDR3 nucleotides are TGTGCCAGCAGCATAGCGGGAGTAAACGAGCAGTACTTC. The V call is TRBV11-1, the J call TRBJ2-5, with 9 positions matching TRBD2. The J call may be in error: the DNA end matches TRBJ2-7 better. The germline V gene has CDR1 SGHAT and CDR2 FQDESV (reference sequence). This CDR3 has 13 amino acids.

This chain links TRBV30 with TRBJ1-2; D is ambiguous. V dropped 4 bases and J dropped 4 bases, with 28 bases sitting between them. CDR1 GTSNPN and CDR2 SVGIG come from the germline V gene (reference sequence). The CDR3 length is 18 residues. The CDR3 spells CAWNLRVGSRRLFYGYTF. The CDR3 DNA follows: TGTGCCTGGAATCTGAGGGTTGGGTCTCGTCGCCTGTTCTATGGCTACACCTTC.

This clone turned up a few times. This chain connects TRBV6-5 to TRBJ2-7; perhaps TRBD2 as D (6 bases). The CDR3 consists of 15 residues. Deletions cut 0 bases from V and 7 bases from J, with 16 bases between. CDR1 is MNHEY and CDR2 is SVGAGI in the germline V gene. CDR3 loop: CASSYSPGVKGEQYF. CDR3 DNA sequence: TGTGCCAGCAGTTACTCTCCGGGGGTTAAGGGTGAGCAGTACTTC.

The chain uses TRBV7-9 and TRBJ1-4; TRBD1 agrees at 7 bases. The junction had 8 bases not matched to a gene; V was cut back by 5 bases and J by 5 bases. The CDR3 spans 15 residues. Germline V gives CDR1 SEHNR, CDR2 FQNEAQ (reference sequence). The CDR3 nucleotides are TGTGCCAGCAGCGCTCAGGGGGGCGGAAATGAAAAACTGTTTTTT. Its translation is CASSAQGGGNEKLFF.

The genes are TRBV7-2 and TRBJ1-5; D not resolved. The V gene's germline CDR1 is SGHTA and CDR2 FQGNSA. The ends were cut back, 6 bases at V and 0 bases at J, with 6 bases in the middle. The CDR3 spans 13 residues. The CDR3 sequence is CASRQDSNQPQHF. The CDR3 nucleotides read TGTGCCAGCAGGCAGGATAGCAATCAGCCCCAGCATTTT.

The V call is TRBV19, the J call TRBJ1-5; 8 nucleotides align to TRBD1. Trimming removed 6 bases from V and 6 bases from J; junction bases left unmatched: 13. Germline CDR1 reads LNHDA; CDR2 reads SQIVND (reference sequence). This CDR3 has 16 amino acids. CDR3 sequence reads: CASSLRTGMYGQPQHF. CDR3 sequence (DNA): TGTGCCAGTAGCCTTCGGACAGGGATGTACGGTCAGCCCCAGCATTTT.

About this clone itself: At one end, the junction sequence differs from germline, possibly due to a read error. This rearrangement joins TRBV7-9 to TRBJ2-7; 10 nucleotides match TRBD2. Germline V CDR1 and CDR2: SEHNR, FQNEAQ (reference sequence). The CDR3 totals 15 residues. CDR3: CSSSLLAGVSGEQYF. The CDR3 region has the DNA TGTTCCAGCAGCCTTCTAGCGGGAGTATCCGGGGAGCAGTACTTC.

This clone has just one count. The J gene is TRBJ1-1, the V gene TRBV10-3; D is unclear. The V and J ends lost 4 bases and 0 bases respectively, with 6 bases between them. CDR1 and CDR2 from the germline V gene are ENHRY and SYGVKD. The CDR3 has 13 residues. CDR3 residues: CAISAILNTEAFF. CDR3 bases: TGTGCCATCAGTGCCATTTTGAACACTGAAGCTTTCTTT.

V is TRBV18 and J is TRBJ2-3; D call uncertain. Trimming shortened V by 0 bases and J by 4 bases, and 11 bases separated the two germline ends. The germline gives CDR1 KGHSH, CDR2 LQKENI. This CDR3 is 15 amino acids long. This chain's CDR3 is CASSPPSSRSDTQYF. The CDR3 region has the DNA TGTGCCAGCTCACCACCTTCTAGTCGATCAGATACGCAGTATTTT.

In this sample, this clone turned up once. The genes are TRBV7-9 and TRBJ2-3; 12 positions agree with TRBD2. The CDR3 contains 15 residues. V lost 6 bases, J lost 2 bases, and 3 bases stayed unmatched. Germline V gene lookup returns CDR1 SEHNR and CDR2 FQNEAQ (reference sequence). In DNA form, the CDR3 reads TGTGCCAGCAGTCGACTAGCGGGAGTCACAGATACGCAGTATTTT. Protein product: CASSRLAGVTDTQYF.

Concerning this clone: The junction does not match germline at one end; this may be a read error. The J gene is TRBJ2-1, the V gene TRBV29-1; D is undetermined. The CDR3 loop spans 15 amino acids. In germline, CDR1 is SQVTM, CDR2 ANQGSEA. CDR3 coding DNA: TGCAGCGTCGAAGGAACCCTCCGAGGCTACAATGAGCAGTTCTTC. The encoded protein is CSVEGTLRGYNEQFF.

As to this clone: The junction departs from the called germline gene at one end, perhaps through a read error. The chain has TRBV6-5 and TRBJ1-1; no definite D call. This CDR3 is built from 11 residues. Germline V lookup: CDR1 MNHEY, CDR2 SVGAGI. CDR3 coding DNA: TGCCGAGGGTTTGAGGGCACTGAAGCTTTCTTT. Protein product: CRGFEGTEAFF.

The genes are TRBV7-2 and TRBJ2-3, with unresolved D. CDR3 size: 12 residues. Germline loops: CDR1 SGHTA, CDR2 FQGNSA. The V gene lost 4 bases and the J gene lost 6 bases, with 8 bases spanning the gap. The CDR3 loop reads CASSSASDTQYF. The CDR3, as DNA: TGTGCCAGCAGCTCCGCTAGTGATACGCAGTATTTT.

Details on this clone: At the DNA level, this CDR3 is encoded by other sequences in the same sample as well. This rearrangement joins TRBV28 to TRBJ2-3; TRBD1 might be the D (6 bases). CDR1 MDHEN and CDR2 SYDVKM come from the germline V gene. Trimming took 5 bases from V and 3 from J, leaving 9 bases between them. This CDR3 has 13 amino acids. CDR3 sequence: CASSQGSTDTQYF. Written as DNA, the CDR3 is TGTGCCAGCAGTCAGGGGTCTACAGATACGCAGTATTTT.

This chain joins TRBV29-1 and TRBJ2-7, with 9 bases identical to TRBD2. The junction had 7 bases not matched to a gene; V was cut back by 3 bases and J by 7 bases. CDR1 and CDR2 (germline): SQVTM, ANQGSEA. The CDR3 has 13 amino acids. Here the CDR3 reads CSVDWAGGGEQYF. DNA of the CDR3: TGCAGCGTTGATTGGGCGGGAGGGGGGGAGCAGTACTTC.

This chain joins TRBV6-5 and TRBJ2-7; D remains ambiguous. V was trimmed by 0 bases and J by 6 bases, leaving 12 bases between them. Germline CDR1 reads MNHEY; CDR2 reads SVGAGI. The CDR3 is 14 residues long. Written as DNA, the CDR3 is TGTGCCAGCAGTTACTCGGGCATATATGGCGAGCAGTACTTC. It codes for CASSYSGIYGEQYF.

There are a few counts of this clone. The chain is built from TRBV27 and TRBJ2-2; D is possibly TRBD2 (6 bases). V was clipped by 3 bases and J by 8 bases, with 22 bases between them. Germline V gives CDR1 MNHEY, CDR2 SMNVEV (reference sequence). This CDR3 contains 17 residues. The CDR3 DNA is TGTGCCAGCAGTTTTAGCGGAATGGCGTTGGGGAGAGGGGAGCTGTTTTTT. Translating gives CASSFSGMALGRGELFF.

The CDR3 DNA reads TGTGCCAGCAGCTCCTACGCCACTAACACAGATACGCAGTATTTT. Amino acid sequence: CASSSYATNTDTQYF. V is TRBV7-8 and J is TRBJ2-3; no definite D call. CDR1 is SGHVS, CDR2 FQNEAQ, per germline. Trimming left V 4 bases short and J 2 bases short, with 13 bases between. CDR3 length equals 15 residues. Based on the CDR3 plus reference TRBV7-8 and TRBJ2-3, the full variable domain is GAGVSQSPRYKVAKRGQDVALRCDPISGHVSLFWYQQALGQGPEFLTYFQNEAQLDKSGLPSDRFFAERPEGSVSTLKIQRTQQEDSAVYLCASSSYATNTDTQYFGPGTRLTVL.

V and J are TRBV15 and TRBJ1-1; 7 bases line up with TRBD1. The ends lost 3 bases at V and 5 bases at J; junction bases unmatched: 9. Per germline, CDR1 LNHNV and CDR2 YYDKDF (reference sequence). The CDR3 has 15 amino acids. This CDR3 is CATSRGDSWRTEAFF. DNA of the CDR3: TGTGCCACCAGCAGGGGGGACAGTTGGCGGACTGAAGCTTTCTTT.

V usage is TRBV27 and J usage is TRBJ1-2; 8 nucleotides match TRBD1. CDR3 length equals 14 residues. Germline trimming cut 5 bases from V and 5 bases from J; bases unmatched to any gene: 7. Per the germline V gene, CDR1 is MNHEY and CDR2 is SMNVEV (reference sequence). CDR3: CASSRTGIGYGYTF. The CDR3 region has the DNA TGTGCCAGCAGTCGGACAGGGATCGGGTATGGCTACACCTTC.

The V and J genes are TRBV19 and TRBJ2-7, with D tentatively TRBD1 (5 bases). The ends were cut back, 4 bases at V and 6 bases at J, with 16 bases in the middle. The V gene's germline CDR1 is LNHDA and CDR2 SQIVND (reference sequence). This CDR3 has 14 residues. The CDR3 sequence is CASSNRNPSAEQYF. The CDR3 DNA reads as TGTGCCAGTAGTAACAGGAACCCCTCAGCCGAGCAGTACTTC.

V usage is TRBV4-1 and J usage is TRBJ2-1; maybe TRBD2 (5 bases). This CDR3 contains 14 residues. Trimming shortened V by 4 bases and J by 4 bases, and 11 bases separated the two germline ends. Germline lookup yields CDR1 MGHRA and CDR2 YSYEKL. CDR3 region: CASSRLRRYNEQFF. CDR3 coding DNA: TGCGCCAGCAGCCGACTAAGGAGGTACAATGAGCAGTTCTTC.

This clone was observed a few times. The chain employs TRBV2 and TRBJ2-2; 9 positions agree with TRBD2. V trimming: 8 bases; J trimming: 6 bases; junction bases outside the gene matches: 10. Germline CDR1 and CDR2: SNHLY and FYNNEI. The CDR3 consists of 15 residues. CDR3 in amino acids: CASGWAGGQSGELFF. Here the CDR3 DNA reads TGTGCCAGCGGGTGGGCGGGAGGGCAGTCCGGGGAGCTGTTTTTT.

The genes are TRBV2 and TRBJ2-5, with D unclear. Deletions cut 3 bases from V and 3 bases from J, with 8 bases between. CDR1 and CDR2 from the germline V gene are SNHLY and FYNNEI. The CDR3 covers 13 residues. Here the CDR3 DNA reads TGTGCCAGCAGTGAGCGAGGAGAAGAGACCCAGTACTTC. This sequence encodes CASSERGEETQYF.

This clone was counted a single time. The chain recombines TRBV7-2 with TRBJ2-3, with TRBD2 matching 11 bases. The CDR3 has 16 residues. Germline V gene data show CDR1 as SGHTA and CDR2 as FQGNSA. V was clipped by 5 bases and J by 0 bases; unmatched bases: 4. The CDR3 here is CASSIRTSGSTDTQYF. CDR3 sequence (DNA): TGTGCCAGCAGCATCCGGACTAGCGGGAGCACAGATACGCAGTATTTT.